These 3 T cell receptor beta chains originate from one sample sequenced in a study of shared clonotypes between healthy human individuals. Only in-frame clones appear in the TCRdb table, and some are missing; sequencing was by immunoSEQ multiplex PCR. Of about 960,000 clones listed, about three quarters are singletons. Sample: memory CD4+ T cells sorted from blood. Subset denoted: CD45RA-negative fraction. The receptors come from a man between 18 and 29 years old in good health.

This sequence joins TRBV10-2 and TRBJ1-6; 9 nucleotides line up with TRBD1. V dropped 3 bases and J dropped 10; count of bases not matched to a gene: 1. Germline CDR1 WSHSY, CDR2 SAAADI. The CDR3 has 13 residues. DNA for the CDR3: TGCGCCAGCAGTGACGGACAGGGGTCACCCCTCCACTTT. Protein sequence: CASSDGQGSPLHF.

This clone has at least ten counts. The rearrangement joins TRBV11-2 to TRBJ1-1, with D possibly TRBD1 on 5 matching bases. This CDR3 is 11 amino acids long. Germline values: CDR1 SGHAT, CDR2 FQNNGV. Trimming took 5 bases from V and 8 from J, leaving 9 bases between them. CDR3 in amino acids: CASSVRTEAFF. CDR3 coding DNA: TGTGCCAGCAGCGTACGGACAGAAGCTTTCTTT.

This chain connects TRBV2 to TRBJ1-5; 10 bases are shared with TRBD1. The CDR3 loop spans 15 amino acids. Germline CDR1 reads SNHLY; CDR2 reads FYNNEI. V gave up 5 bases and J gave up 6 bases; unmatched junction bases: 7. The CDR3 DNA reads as TGTGCCAGCAGTCAGGGACAGGGGCTATTTCAGCCCCAGCATTTT. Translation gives CASSQGQGLFQPQHF.